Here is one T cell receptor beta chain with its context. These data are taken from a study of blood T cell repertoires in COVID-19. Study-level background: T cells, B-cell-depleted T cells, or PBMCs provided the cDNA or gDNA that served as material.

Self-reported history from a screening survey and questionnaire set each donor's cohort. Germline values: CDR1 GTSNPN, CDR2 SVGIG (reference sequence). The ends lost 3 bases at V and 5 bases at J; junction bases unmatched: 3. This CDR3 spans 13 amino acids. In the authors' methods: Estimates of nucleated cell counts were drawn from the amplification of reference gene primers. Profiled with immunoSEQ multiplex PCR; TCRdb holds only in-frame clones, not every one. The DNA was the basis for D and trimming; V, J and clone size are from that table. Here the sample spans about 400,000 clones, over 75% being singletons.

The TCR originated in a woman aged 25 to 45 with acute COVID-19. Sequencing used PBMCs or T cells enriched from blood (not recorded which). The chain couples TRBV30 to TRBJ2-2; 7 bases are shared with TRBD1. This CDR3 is CAWREQGTGELFF. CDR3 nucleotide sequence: TGTGCCTGGAGGGAACAGGGGACCGGGGAGCTGTTTTTT.